What follows describes a single T cell receptor beta chain. This sample is drawn from a study of T-cell memory formation after mild COVID-19. Germline trimming cut 7 bases from V and 11 bases from J; bases unmatched to any gene: 11. The CDR3 totals 13 residues. TCRdb re-called the 5' RACE reads through MiXCR, storing one row per CDR3 protein. The sample holds over 350,000 distinct CDR3 sequences, roughly 15% seen once. This clonotype originated in a man between 18 and 29 years old who had mild COVID-19 (a few samples of this study predate the infection). Cell type and time point are not known. The sample was PBMCs or a T cell subset sorted from them (not recorded which). The chain links TRBV12-3 or TRBV12-4 to TRBJ1-1, with 9 positions matching TRBD1. The DNA for the CDR3 is TGTGCCAGCAAGAAGGACAGGGGAGATTGGGCTTTCTTT. It yields the protein CASKKDRGDWAFF.